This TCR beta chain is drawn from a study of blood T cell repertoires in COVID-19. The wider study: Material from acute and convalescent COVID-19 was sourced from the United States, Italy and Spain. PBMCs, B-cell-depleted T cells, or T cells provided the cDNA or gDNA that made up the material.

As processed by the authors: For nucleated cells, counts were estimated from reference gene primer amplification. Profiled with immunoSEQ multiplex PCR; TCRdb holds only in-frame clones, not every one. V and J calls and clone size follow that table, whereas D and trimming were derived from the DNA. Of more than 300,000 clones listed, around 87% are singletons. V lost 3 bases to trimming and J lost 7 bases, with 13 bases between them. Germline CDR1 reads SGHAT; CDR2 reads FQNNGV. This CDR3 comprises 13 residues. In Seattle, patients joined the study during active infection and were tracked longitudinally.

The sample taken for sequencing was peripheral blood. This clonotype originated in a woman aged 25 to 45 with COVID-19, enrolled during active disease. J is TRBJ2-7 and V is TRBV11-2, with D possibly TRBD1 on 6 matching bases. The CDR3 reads CASSFPTGHEQYF. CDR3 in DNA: TGTGCCAGCAGCTTCCCCACAGGGCATGAGCAGTACTTC. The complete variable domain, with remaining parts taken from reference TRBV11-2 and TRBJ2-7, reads EAGVAQSPRYKIIEKRQSVAFWCNPISGHATLYWYQQILGQGPKLLIQFQNNGVVDDSQLPKDRFSAERLKGVDSTLKIQPAKLEDSAVYLCASSFPTGHEQYFGPGTRLTVT.